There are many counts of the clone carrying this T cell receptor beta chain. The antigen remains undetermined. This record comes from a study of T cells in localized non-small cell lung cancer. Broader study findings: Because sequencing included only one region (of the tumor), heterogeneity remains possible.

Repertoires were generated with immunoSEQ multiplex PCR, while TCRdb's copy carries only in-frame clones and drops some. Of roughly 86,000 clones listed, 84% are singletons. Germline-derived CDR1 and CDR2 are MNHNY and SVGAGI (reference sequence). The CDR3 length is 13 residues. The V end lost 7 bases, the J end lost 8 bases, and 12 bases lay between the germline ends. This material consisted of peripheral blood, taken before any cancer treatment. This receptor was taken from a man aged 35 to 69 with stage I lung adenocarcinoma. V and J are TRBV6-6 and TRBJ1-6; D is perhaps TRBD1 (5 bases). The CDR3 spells CASNVRDDSPLHF. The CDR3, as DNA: TGTGCCAGCAATGTCAGGGACGATTCACCCCTCCACTTT.